The entry that follows covers one TCR beta chain sequence. In the original analysis: Amplification of reference gene primers provided the estimated nucleated cell counts. Clones were read by immunoSEQ multiplex PCR, and TCRdb kept only the in-frame ones, dropping some. V, J and clone size are those of that table, while D and trimming were read from the DNA. The sample records over 50,000 clones, 70% to 85% being singletons. The data derive from a study of blood T cell repertoires in COVID-19. As for the study in general: Sites across the United States, Italy and Spain contributed samples from acute and convalescent COVID-19. PBMCs, B-cell-depleted T cells, or T cells were the source of the cDNA or gDNA that made up the material.

The receptor was derived from a human donor in a cohort sampled during active COVID-19. Input material: peripheral blood.

CDR3 sequence: CASSSQVAGGETQYF. The CDR3 DNA reads TGTGCCAGCAGCTCCCAAGTTGCGGGGGGAGAGACCCAGTACTTC. The V gene is TRBV13, the J gene TRBJ2-5; 8 positions agree with TRBD2. Trimming took 4 bases from V and 4 from J; bases not matched to a gene: 8. From germline, CDR1 is PRHDT and CDR2 FYEKMQ (reference sequence). The CDR3 is 15 amino acids. Based on the CDR3 plus reference TRBV13 and TRBJ2-5, the full variable domain is AAGVIQSPRHLIKEKRETATLKCYPIPRHDTVYWYQQGPGQDPQFLISFYEKMQSDKGSIPDRFSAQQFSDYHSELNMSSLELGDSALYFCASSSQVAGGETQYFGPGTRLLVL.